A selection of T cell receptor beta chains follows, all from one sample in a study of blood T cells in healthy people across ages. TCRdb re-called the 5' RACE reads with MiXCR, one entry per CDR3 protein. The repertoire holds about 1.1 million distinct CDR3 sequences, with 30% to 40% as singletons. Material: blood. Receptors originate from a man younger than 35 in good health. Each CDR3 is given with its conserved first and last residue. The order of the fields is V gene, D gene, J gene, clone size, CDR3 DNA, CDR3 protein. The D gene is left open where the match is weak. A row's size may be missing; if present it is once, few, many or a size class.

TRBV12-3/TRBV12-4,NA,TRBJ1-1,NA,TGTGCCAGCAACCCGCGAGGGATAGGAACTGAAGCTTTCTTT,CASNPRGIGTEAFF
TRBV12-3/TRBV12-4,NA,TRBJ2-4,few,TGTGCCAGCAGTTTGGGGCTGGCCACCAAAAACATTCAGTACTTC,CASSLGLATKNIQYF
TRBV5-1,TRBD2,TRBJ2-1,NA,TGCGCCAGCAGCCGGACTAGCGGGGTGGGTAATGAGCAGTTCTTC,CASSRTSGVGNEQFF
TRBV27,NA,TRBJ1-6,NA,TGTGCCAGCAGTCGCGGTTATAATTCACCCCTCCACTTT,CASSRGYNSPLHF
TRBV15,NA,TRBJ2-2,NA,TGTGCCACCAGCAGAGGGACGTCTGCCGGGGAGCTGTTTTTT,CATSRGTSAGELFF
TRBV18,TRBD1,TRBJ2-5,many,TGTGCCAGCTCACTACGGACAGGGGCGATGGAGACCCAGTACTTC,CASSLRTGAMETQYF
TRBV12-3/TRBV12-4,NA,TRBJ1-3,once,TGTGCCAGCACCAAAGATGATTACTCTGGAAACACCATATATTTT,CASTKDDYSGNTIYF
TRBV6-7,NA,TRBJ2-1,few,TGTGCCAGCAGTTACTCGCGACGACGAGACAATGAGCAGTTCTTC,CASSYSRRRDNEQFF
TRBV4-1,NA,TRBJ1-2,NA,TGCGCCAGCAGCCATGATTGGGATAACTATGGCTACACCTTC,CASSHDWDNYGYTF
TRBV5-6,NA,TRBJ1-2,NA,TGTGCCAGCAGCAAGAAAGAGGGCTACACCTTC,CASSKKEGYTF
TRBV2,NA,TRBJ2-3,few,TGTGCCAGCACCCCGGGTCTACCCACAGATACGCAGTATTTT,CASTPGLPTDTQYF
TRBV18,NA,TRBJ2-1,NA,TGTGCCAGCTCACCGGGTCCCCCGTTATCGGGGCAAAACAATGAGCAGTTCTTC,CASSPGPPLSGQNNEQFF
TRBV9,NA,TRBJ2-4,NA,TGTGCCAGCAGCGTAGAGATGGGAAACATTCAGTACTTC,CASSVEMGNIQYF
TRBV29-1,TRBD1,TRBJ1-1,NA,TGCAGCGTCCGGGACGGACAGGGCGGTGTCACTGAAGCTTTCTTT,CSVRDGQGGVTEAFF
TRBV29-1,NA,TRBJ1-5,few,TGCAGCGTTGGCAGGGAGGGACAGCCCCAGCATTTT,CSVGREGQPQHF
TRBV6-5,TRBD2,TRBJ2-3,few,TGTGCCAGCACCCGAAGCGGGGTTAGCACAGATACGCAGTATTTT,CASTRSGVSTDTQYF
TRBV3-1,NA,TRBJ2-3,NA,TGTGCCAGCAGCCAAGGAGGTTGGGGGACGTCAGATATGCAGTATTTT,CASSQGGWGTSDMQYF
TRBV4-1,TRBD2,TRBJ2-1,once,TGCGCCAGCAGCCAAGAGGCTAGCGGGGGGTCTGAGCAGTTCTTC,CASSQEASGGSEQFF
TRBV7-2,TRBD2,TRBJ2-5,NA,TGTGCCAGCAGCTTAGTAGGACTAGCGGGGACCCAAGAGACCCAGTACTTC,CASSLVGLAGTQETQYF
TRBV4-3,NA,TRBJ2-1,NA,TGCGCCAGCAGCCGGGAGTGGGCAGATTCCTACAATGAGCAGTTCTTC,CASSREWADSYNEQFF
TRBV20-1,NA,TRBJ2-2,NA,TGCAGTGCTAGCGGGGGTAGAATGGTCACCGGGGAGCTGTTTTTT,CSASGGRMVTGELFF
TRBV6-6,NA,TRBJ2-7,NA,TGTGCCAGCAGTCAACCTTCTAGTAGTCCCTTTCGCGAGCAGTACTTC,CASSQPSSSPFREQYF
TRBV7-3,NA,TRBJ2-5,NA,TGTGCCAGCAGCCCCCCGGACAGTAGTAATGAGCAGTACTTC,CASSPPDSSNEQYF
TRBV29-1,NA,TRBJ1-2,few,TGCAGCGCCGGGGGGTCCACGGGCTATGGCTACACCTTC,CSAGGSTGYGYTF
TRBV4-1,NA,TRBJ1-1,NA,TGCGCCAGCAGCCAAGGGAAGGCCGGGGCCACTGAAGCTTTCTTT,CASSQGKAGATEAFF
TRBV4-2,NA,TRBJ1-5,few,TGTGCCAGCAGCCAAGATCAGGGTGCGACTCAGCCCCAGCATTTT,CASSQDQGATQPQHF
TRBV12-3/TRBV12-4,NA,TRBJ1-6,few,TGTGCCAGCACTTACGGGTGGTCCTATAATTCACCCCTCCACTTT,CASTYGWSYNSPLHF
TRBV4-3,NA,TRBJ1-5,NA,TGCGCCAGCAGCCAAGATCTATCGGGGAACCAGCCCCAGCATTTT,CASSQDLSGNQPQHF
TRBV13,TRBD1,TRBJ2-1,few,TGTGCCAGCAGCGGCGACAGGGGTTCCTACAATGAGCAGTTCTTC,CASSGDRGSYNEQFF
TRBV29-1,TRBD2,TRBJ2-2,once,TGCAGCGTTGATAAAGCGGGGGCCGCCACCGGGGAGCTGTTTTTT,CSVDKAGAATGELFF
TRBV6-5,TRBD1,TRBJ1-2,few,TGTGCCAGCAGTTACTCCGGAACCGGGACAGGGATTCCCTATGGCTACACCTTC,CASSYSGTGTGIPYGYTF
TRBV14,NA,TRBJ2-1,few,TGTGCCAGCAGCCAACCTGGGGCAGGGCCGAATTCTGAGCAGTTCTTC,CASSQPGAGPNSEQFF
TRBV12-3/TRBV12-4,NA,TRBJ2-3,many,TGTGCCAGCAGTTTCCCGGGACTGCTTTTTTTGGATAGGCAGTATTTT,CASSFPGLLFLDRQYF
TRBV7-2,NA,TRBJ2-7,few,TGTGCCAGCAGCGCACAGAGGGCCCAGTACTTC,CASSAQRAQYF